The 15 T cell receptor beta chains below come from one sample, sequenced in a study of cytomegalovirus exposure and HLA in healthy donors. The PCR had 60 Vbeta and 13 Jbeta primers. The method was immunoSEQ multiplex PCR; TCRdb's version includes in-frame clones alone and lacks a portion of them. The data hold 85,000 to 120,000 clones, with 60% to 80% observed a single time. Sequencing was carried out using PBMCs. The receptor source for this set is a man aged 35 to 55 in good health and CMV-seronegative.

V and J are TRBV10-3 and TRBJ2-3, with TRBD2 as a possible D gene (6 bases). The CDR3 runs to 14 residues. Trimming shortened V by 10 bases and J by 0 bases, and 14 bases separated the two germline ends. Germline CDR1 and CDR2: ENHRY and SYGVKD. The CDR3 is CATSAGPSTDTQYF. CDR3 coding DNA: TGTGCCACCAGCGCGGGGCCTAGCACAGATACGCAGTATTTT.

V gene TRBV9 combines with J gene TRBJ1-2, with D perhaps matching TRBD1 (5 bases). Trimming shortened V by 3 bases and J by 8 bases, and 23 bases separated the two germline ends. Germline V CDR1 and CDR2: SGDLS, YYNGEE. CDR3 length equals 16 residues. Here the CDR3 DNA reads TGTGCCAGCAGCGCCCGGCGGGAGCAGGGCAATGTGGGCTACACCTTC. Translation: CASSARREQGNVGYTF.

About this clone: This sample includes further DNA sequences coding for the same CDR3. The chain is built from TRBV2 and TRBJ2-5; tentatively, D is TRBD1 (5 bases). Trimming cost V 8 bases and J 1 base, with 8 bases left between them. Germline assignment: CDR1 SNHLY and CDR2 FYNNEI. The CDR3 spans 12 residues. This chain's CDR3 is CASGALQETQYF. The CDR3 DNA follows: TGTGCCAGCGGGGCGCTCCAAGAGACCCAGTACTTC.

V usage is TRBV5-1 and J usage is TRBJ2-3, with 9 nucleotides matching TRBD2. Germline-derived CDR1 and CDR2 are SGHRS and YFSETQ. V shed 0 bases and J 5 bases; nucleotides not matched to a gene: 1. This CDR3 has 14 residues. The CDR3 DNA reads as TGCGCCAGCAGCTTGGCTAGCGGGGTAGATACGCAGTATTTT. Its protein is CASSLASGVDTQYF.

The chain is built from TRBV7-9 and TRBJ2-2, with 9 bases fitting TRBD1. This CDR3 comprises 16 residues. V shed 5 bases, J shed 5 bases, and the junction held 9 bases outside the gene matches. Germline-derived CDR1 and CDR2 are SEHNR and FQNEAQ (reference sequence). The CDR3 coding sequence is TGTGCCAGCAGCGAACCGGGACAGGGAAAAACCGGGGAGCTGTTTTTT. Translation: CASSEPGQGKTGELFF.

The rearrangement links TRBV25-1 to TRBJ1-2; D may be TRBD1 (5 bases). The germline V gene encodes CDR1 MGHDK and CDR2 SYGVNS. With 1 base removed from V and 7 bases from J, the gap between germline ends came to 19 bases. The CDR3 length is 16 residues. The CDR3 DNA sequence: TGTGCCAGCAGTGAATCTGGGGCCCTAGGACGTGGTGGCTACACCTTC. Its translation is CASSESGALGRGGYTF.

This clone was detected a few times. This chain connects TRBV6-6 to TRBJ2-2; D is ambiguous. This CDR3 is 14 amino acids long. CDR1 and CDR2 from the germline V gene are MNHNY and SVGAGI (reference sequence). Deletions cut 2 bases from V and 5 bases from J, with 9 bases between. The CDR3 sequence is CASSYVAATGELFF. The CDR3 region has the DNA TGTGCCAGCAGTTACGTCGCCGCGACCGGGGAGCTGTTTTTT.

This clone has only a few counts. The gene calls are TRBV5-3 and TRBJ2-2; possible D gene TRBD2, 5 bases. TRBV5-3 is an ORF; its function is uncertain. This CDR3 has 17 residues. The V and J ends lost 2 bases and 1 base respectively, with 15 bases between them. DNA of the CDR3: TGTGCCAGAAGCTTCGGTCTCGAAGGAGGGAACACCGGGGAGCTGTTTTTT. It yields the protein CARSFGLEGGNTGELFF.

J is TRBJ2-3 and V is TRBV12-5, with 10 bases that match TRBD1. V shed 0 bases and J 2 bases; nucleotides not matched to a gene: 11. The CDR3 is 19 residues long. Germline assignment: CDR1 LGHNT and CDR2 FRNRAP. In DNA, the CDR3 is TGTGCTAGTGGTTTGGTACTGCCGCCGAGACAGGGGGCCACAGATACGCAGTATTTT. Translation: CASGLVLPPRQGATDTQYF.

The DNA for the CDR3 is TGTGCCAGCAGCGTTGTTGGGAGGAATACGCAGTATTTT. Its protein product is CASSVVGRNTQYF. The gene calls are TRBV7-9 and TRBJ2-3; D is perhaps TRBD2 (6 bases). The CDR3 loop spans 13 amino acids. Germline CDR1 and CDR2: SEHNR and FQNEAQ (reference sequence). V was trimmed by 5 bases and J by 7 bases, leaving 13 bases between them.

CDR3 nucleotide sequence: TGTGCCAGCAGCCGGACAGGGTCCTACAATGAGCAGTTCTTC. As protein: CASSRTGSYNEQFF. The V and J genes are TRBV5-4 and TRBJ2-1; 8 bases align to TRBD1. The CDR3 covers 14 residues. The germline gives CDR1 SGHNT, CDR2 YYREEE (reference sequence). The V segment lost 4 bases and the J segment 1 base; nucleotides outside the gene matches: 1.

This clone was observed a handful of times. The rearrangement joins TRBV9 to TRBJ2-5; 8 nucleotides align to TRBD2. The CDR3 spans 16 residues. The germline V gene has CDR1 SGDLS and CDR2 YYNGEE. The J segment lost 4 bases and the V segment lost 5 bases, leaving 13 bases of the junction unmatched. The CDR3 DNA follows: TGTGCCAGCAGTGTCCGTGGGACGGGGGGGCTAGAGACCCAGTACTTC. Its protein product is CASSVRGTGGLETQYF.

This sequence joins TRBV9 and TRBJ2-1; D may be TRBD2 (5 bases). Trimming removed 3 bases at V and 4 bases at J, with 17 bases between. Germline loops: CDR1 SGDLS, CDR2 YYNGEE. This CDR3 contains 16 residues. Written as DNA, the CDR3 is TGTGCCAGCAGCGCGCTGGAGGACTCCCTTTACAATGAGCAGTTCTTC. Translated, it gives CASSALEDSLYNEQFF.

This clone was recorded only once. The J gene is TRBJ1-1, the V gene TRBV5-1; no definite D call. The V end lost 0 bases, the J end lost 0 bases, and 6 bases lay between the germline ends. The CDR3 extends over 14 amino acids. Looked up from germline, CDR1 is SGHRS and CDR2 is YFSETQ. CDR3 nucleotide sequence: TGCGCCAGCAGCTTGGGAGGGTTGAACACTGAAGCTTTCTTT. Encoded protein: CASSLGGLNTEAFF.

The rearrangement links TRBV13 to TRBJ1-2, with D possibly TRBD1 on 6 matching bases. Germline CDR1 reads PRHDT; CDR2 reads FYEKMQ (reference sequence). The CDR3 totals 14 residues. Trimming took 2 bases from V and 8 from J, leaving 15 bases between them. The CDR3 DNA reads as TGTGCCAGCAGCTTAACAGGGTTACCGGAAGGCTACACCTTC. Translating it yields CASSLTGLPEGYTF.